This T cell receptor (beta chain) was sequenced for a study of blood T cell repertoires in COVID-19. Study details: Sources were T cells, B-cell-depleted T cells, or PBMCs; the material itself was cDNA or gDNA.

Germline V gene sequence: CDR1 SGHRS, CDR2 YFSETQ. The CDR3 is 18 amino acids. The trim removed 3 bases at V and 3 bases at J, leaving 18 bases unmatched. Original processing notes: How many nucleated cells were present was estimated from reference gene primer amplification. Clones were read by immunoSEQ multiplex PCR, and TCRdb kept only the in-frame ones, dropping some. Clone size and V and J calls were adopted from that table, with D and trimming inferred from the DNA. The sample gives approximately 88,000 clones, about 80% of which show up once; over 15% is in the top ten. The sequence derives from a woman older than 75 with acute or convalescent COVID-19. The chain links TRBV5-1 to TRBJ2-7; 7 nucleotides agree with TRBD1. Material: peripheral blood. CDR3 DNA: TGCGCCAGCAGCTCAACCCCCCCGGGACAGAGTAGATACTACGAGCAGTACTTC. Amino acid sequence: CASSSTPPGQSRYYEQYF.